This T cell receptor beta chain was sequenced during a study of blood T cell repertoires in COVID-19 (dated by TCRdb to between 2020 and 2021). Study-level background: The collaborator samples originated in the United States, Italy and Spain and spanned the acute and convalescent phases of COVID-19. The prospective study material was composed of cDNA or gDNA derived from T cells, B-cell-depleted T cells, or PBMCs. Subjects who had been exposed to COVID-19, were actively infected with it, or had recovered from it provided the deeply sampled blood TCRbeta repertoires that made up the dataset. The repertoires were released in a freely available public database intended as a resource for research on the immune response to SARS-CoV-2. The samples were drawn from two sources: the first 160 participants of the ongoing ImmuneRACE study, and 950 to 1,500 subjects contributed by 6 global collaborators. Sample metadata almost always included a de-identified subject ID, COVID-19 status, age in years and sex. HLA class I and class II types, where available, came from metadata supplied by the sample provider rather than from assay-based typing. What the research found in general, with its limitations: The amount of clinical and demographic metadata varied by source and participant and was provided uncurated.

Points on this clone: Its binding antigen is unknown. No qualities accompany the bases; no much larger clone lies one base away.

TCRbeta CDR3 regions were amplified from genomic DNA using the immunoSEQ Assay, a bias-controlled multiplex PCR. In the authors' own workflow: The number of nucleated cells in each sample was estimated from the amplification of reference gene primers within the assay. To quantify the absolute abundance of each unique TCRbeta CDR3 rearrangement, sequence reads were collapsed and filtered. Productive Simpson clonality was computed per sample as the square root of Simpson's diversity index over productive rearrangements. What TCRdb holds here is the immuneACCESS table cut down to in-frame rearrangements. Part of the clones is not present; checked against another copy, under half of the missing clones reflect an unresolved V gene, and the others are unexplained. V and J calls and clone size follow that table, whereas D and trimming were derived from the DNA. In this sample the table shows 150,000 to 200,000 clones, about 80% of which occur a single time. Clones ranked in the top ten supply almost 8.5% of the sample.

Collaborating institutions collected whole blood in K2EDTA tubes following their own protocols. For TCRbeta analysis, collaborators shipped samples in one of three forms: frozen whole blood, isolated PBMCs, or DNA extracted from either of those sample types. The sequence derives from a woman aged 70-85 years with acute or convalescent COVID-19. Sequencing used peripheral blood.

The sequenced DNA is TGTGCCAGCAGCTGGACAGGGGGTGAAGCCCACGAGCAGTACTTC. This is translated as CASSWTGGEAHEQYF. The V gene is TRBV5-6 and the J gene is TRBJ2-7; 10 middle bases align to TRBD1. Taken from the germline V gene, the CDR1 and CDR2 loops are SGHDT and YYEEEE. Measured from the cysteine to the phenylalanine, the CDR3 is 15 residues long. Of the read, only the CDR3 DNA is kept; its 45 bases are in frame from base 1. Trimming takes 3 bases off V and 5 bases off J; junction bases not matched to a gene: 8.